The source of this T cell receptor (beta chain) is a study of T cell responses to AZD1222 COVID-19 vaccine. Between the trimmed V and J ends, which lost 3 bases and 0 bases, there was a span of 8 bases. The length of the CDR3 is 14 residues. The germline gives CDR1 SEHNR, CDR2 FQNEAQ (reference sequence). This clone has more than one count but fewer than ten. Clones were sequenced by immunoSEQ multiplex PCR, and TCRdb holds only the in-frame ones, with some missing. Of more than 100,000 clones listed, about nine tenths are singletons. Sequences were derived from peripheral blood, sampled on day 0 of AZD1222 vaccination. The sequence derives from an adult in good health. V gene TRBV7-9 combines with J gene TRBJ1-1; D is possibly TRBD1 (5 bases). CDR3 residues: CASSFGTLNTEAFF. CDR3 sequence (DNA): TGTGCCAGCAGCTTCGGGACCTTGAACACTGAAGCTTTCTTT.